A selection of T cell receptor beta chains follows, all from one sample in a study of beta chain features in type 1 diabetes. TCRdb's copy holds only in-frame clones and misses some; the assay was immunoSEQ multiplex PCR. The sample gives 150,000 to 200,000 clones, over 55% of which show up once; 0.08% to 0.1% is in the top ten. The specimen was naive CD4+ T cells from blood. These receptor sequences come from a young man with type 1 diabetes. The CDR3 runs from the conserved cysteine through the conserved F or W. Each record gives: J gene, clone size, V gene, D gene, CDR3 protein, CDR3 DNA. A D gene is named only where the DNA matches it firmly. The size field is filled for only some rows; it gives once, few, many or a size class.

j_gene: TRBJ1-1
abundance: NA
v_gene: TRBV5-1
d_gene: NA
CDR3aa: CASSLNGEVVAFF
CDR3nt: TGCGCCAGCAGCTTAAACGGGGAGGTAGTAGCTTTCTTT

j_gene: TRBJ2-5
abundance: NA
v_gene: TRBV11-2
d_gene: NA
CDR3aa: CASSLGGERAQYF
CDR3nt: TGTGCCAGCAGCTTAGGAGGGGAAAGGGCCCAGTACTTC

j_gene: TRBJ2-3
abundance: few
v_gene: TRBV29-1
d_gene: NA
CDR3aa: CSVGLRLLDTQYF
CDR3nt: TGCAGCGTTGGACTTCGGTTACTTGATACGCAGTATTTT

j_gene: TRBJ2-6
abundance: few
v_gene: TRBV7-9
d_gene: NA
CDR3aa: CASSLVGSGANVLTF
CDR3nt: TGTGCCAGCAGCTTAGTGGGTTCTGGGGCCAACGTCCTGACTTTC

j_gene: TRBJ2-7
abundance: once
v_gene: TRBV4-3
d_gene: NA
CDR3aa: CASSPEQSSYEQYF
CDR3nt: TGCGCCAGCAGCCCAGAGCAAAGCTCCTACGAGCAGTACTTC

j_gene: TRBJ2-7
abundance: NA
v_gene: TRBV21-1
d_gene: NA
CDR3aa: CASSAWQDPYEQYF
CDR3nt: TGTGCCAGCAGTGCGTGGCAGGACCCCTACGAGCAGTACTTC

j_gene: TRBJ1-6
abundance: NA
v_gene: TRBV30
d_gene: NA
CDR3aa: CAWSYGPWEPLHF
CDR3nt: TGTGCCTGGAGTTACGGGCCCTGGGAACCCCTCCACTTT

j_gene: TRBJ2-1
abundance: NA
v_gene: TRBV30
d_gene: NA
CDR3aa: CACAPDSDVDEQFF
CDR3nt: TGTGCCTGCGCCCCGGACAGCGACGTAGATGAGCAGTTCTTC

j_gene: TRBJ1-1
abundance: NA
v_gene: TRBV9
d_gene: NA
CDR3aa: CASSVAPKPPEAFF
CDR3nt: TGTGCCAGCAGCGTAGCCCCCAAGCCTCCTGAAGCTTTCTTT

j_gene: TRBJ2-7
abundance: NA
v_gene: TRBV7-2
d_gene: NA
CDR3aa: CASSKQGEFHEQYF
CDR3nt: TGTGCCAGCAGTAAACAGGGAGAGTTCCACGAGCAGTACTTC

j_gene: TRBJ1-5
abundance: NA
v_gene: TRBV30
d_gene: NA
CDR3aa: CAWSGGPDQPQHF
CDR3nt: TGTGCCTGGAGTGGAGGACCAGATCAGCCCCAGCATTTT

j_gene: TRBJ2-1
abundance: NA
v_gene: TRBV7-2
d_gene: NA
CDR3aa: CASSSGTGGEQFF
CDR3nt: TGTGCCAGCAGCTCCGGGACCGGGGGTGAGCAGTTCTTC

j_gene: TRBJ2-5
abundance: NA
v_gene: TRBV2
d_gene: NA
CDR3aa: CASSEVEETQYF
CDR3nt: TGTGCCAGCAGTGAAGTAGAGGAGACCCAGTACTTC

j_gene: TRBJ2-5
abundance: NA
v_gene: TRBV11-2
d_gene: NA
CDR3aa: CASSLILAGRETQYF
CDR3nt: TGTGCCAGCAGCTTAATCCTCGCGGGGAGGGAGACCCAGTACTTC

j_gene: TRBJ2-3
abundance: NA
v_gene: TRBV28
d_gene: NA
CDR3aa: CASSLRRGLTDTQYF
CDR3nt: TGTGCCAGCAGTTTACGGCGGGGCCTCACAGATACGCAGTATTTT

j_gene: TRBJ2-5
abundance: NA
v_gene: TRBV7-2
d_gene: NA
CDR3aa: CASSDQETQYF
CDR3nt: TGTGCCAGCAGCGACCAAGAGACCCAGTACTTC

j_gene: TRBJ2-3
abundance: NA
v_gene: TRBV4-1
d_gene: TRBD2
CDR3aa: CASSQDRVAGGPGPQYF
CDR3nt: TGCGCCAGCAGCCAAGATCGCGTAGCGGGGGGGCCTGGACCGCAGTATTTT

j_gene: TRBJ2-5
abundance: NA
v_gene: TRBV5-4
d_gene: NA
CDR3aa: CASSLNYQETQYF
CDR3nt: TGTGCCAGCAGCCTGAACTACCAAGAGACCCAGTACTTC

j_gene: TRBJ2-3
abundance: NA
v_gene: TRBV29-1
d_gene: NA
CDR3aa: CSVDGSDSTDTQYF
CDR3nt: TGCAGCGTTGATGGGTCGGACAGCACAGATACGCAGTATTTT

j_gene: TRBJ2-5
abundance: few
v_gene: TRBV4-3
d_gene: NA
CDR3aa: CASSQVRGKGETQYF
CDR3nt: TGCGCCAGCAGCCAAGTTCGGGGGAAGGGGGAGACCCAGTACTTC

j_gene: TRBJ2-5
abundance: NA
v_gene: TRBV14
d_gene: NA
CDR3aa: CASSQGLVSQETQYF
CDR3nt: TGTGCCAGCAGCCAAGGGTTGGTCAGTCAAGAGACCCAGTACTTC

j_gene: TRBJ1-1
abundance: NA
v_gene: TRBV20-1
d_gene: TRBD1
CDR3aa: CSARTGTEAFF
CDR3nt: TGCAGTGCGCGGACAGGCACTGAAGCTTTCTTT

j_gene: TRBJ1-1
abundance: NA
v_gene: TRBV14
d_gene: TRBD1
CDR3aa: CASSQTGQGTEAFF
CDR3nt: TGTGCCAGCAGCCAGACGGGACAGGGCACTGAAGCTTTCTTT

j_gene: TRBJ2-7
abundance: NA
v_gene: TRBV7-2
d_gene: NA
CDR3aa: CASGWAAYEQYF
CDR3nt: TGTGCCAGCGGGTGGGCAGCCTACGAGCAGTACTTC

j_gene: TRBJ2-6
abundance: NA
v_gene: TRBV29-1
d_gene: NA
CDR3aa: CSGTFSGANVLTF
CDR3nt: TGCAGCGGTACTTTTTCTGGGGCCAACGTCCTGACTTTC